Below are 24 T cell receptor beta chains sequenced from a single sample in a study of identical twins. TCRdb reprocessed the 5' RACE reads with MiXCR, giving one entry per CDR3 protein. The sample shows 450,000 to 500,000 distinct CDR3 sequences, over 11% of them seen only once. These same data were also listed under a study on yellow fever vaccine responses in identical twins.

The specimen was CD4+ T cells sorted from blood. These receptors were obtained from a woman between 18 and 29 years old in good health.

This clonotype was counted ten times or more. The chain joins TRBV2 to TRBJ2-2; 12 positions agree with TRBD1. Germline trimming cut 6 bases from V and 3 bases from J; bases unmatched to any gene: 2. This CDR3 spans 15 amino acids. The germline gives CDR1 SNHLY, CDR2 FYNNEI. The DNA of the CDR3 is TGTGCCAGCAGAGGGACAGGGGGCGACACCGGGGAGCTGTTTTTT. Its translation is CASRGTGGDTGELFF.

The chain combines TRBV2 with TRBJ1-5; possible D gene TRBD1, 5 bases. In germline, CDR1 is SNHLY, CDR2 FYNNEI. Trimming removed 0 bases from V and 6 bases from J, with 12 bases in between. This CDR3 has 15 amino acids. The CDR3 sequence: CASSEAWQGIQPQHF. CDR3 DNA: TGTGCCAGCAGTGAAGCTTGGCAGGGAATTCAGCCCCAGCATTTT.

This clonotype appeared many times. The chain links TRBV7-2 to TRBJ1-1; D remains ambiguous. V was trimmed by 2 bases and J by 3 bases, leaving 7 bases between them. Germline V gene sequence: CDR1 SGHTA, CDR2 FQGNSA. CDR3 length: 13 amino acids. The DNA of the CDR3 is TGTGCCAGCAGCTTACAGGTGGACACTGAAGCTTTCTTT. It translates to CASSLQVDTEAFF.

This clonotype was observed a handful of times. The chain has TRBV7-2 and TRBJ2-3, with D unclear. Germline values: CDR1 SGHTA, CDR2 FQGNSA. The CDR3 is made up of 15 amino acids. V lost 1 base, J lost 0 bases, and 8 bases lay in between. The CDR3 protein is CASSLVRLSTDTQYF. CDR3 sequence (DNA): TGTGCCAGCAGCTTAGTGCGGCTAAGCACAGATACGCAGTATTTT.

The chain employs TRBV4-3 and TRBJ2-2; unclear D gene. Germline loops: CDR1 LGHNA, CDR2 YSLEER. Trimming took 3 bases from V and 4 from J, leaving 15 bases between them. The CDR3 consists of 16 residues. Written as DNA, the CDR3 is TGCGCCAGCAGCCACCCCCTGGGGAAAGGCACCGGGGAGCTGTTTTTT. This encodes CASSHPLGKGTGELFF.

This clonotype was observed a few times. J is TRBJ1-1 and V is TRBV29-1, with a tentative D call TRBD1 (6 bases). The ends were cut back, 4 bases at V and 2 bases at J, with 17 bases in the middle. The CDR3 runs 15 residues. Germline values: CDR1 SQVTM, CDR2 ANQGSEA. CDR3 in amino acids: CSVGGVEQGNTEAFF. DNA for the CDR3: TGCAGCGTTGGGGGGGTGGAACAGGGAAACACTGAAGCTTTCTTT.

This clonotype has just a few counts. The gene calls are TRBV10-3 and TRBJ1-3, with D perhaps matching TRBD1 (5 bases). This CDR3 contains 15 residues. From germline, CDR1 is ENHRY and CDR2 SYGVKD. V was trimmed by 4 bases and J by 0 bases, leaving 10 bases between them. DNA for the CDR3: TGTGCCATCAGTGTCGTCGGGACCTCTGGAAACACCATATATTTT. Protein sequence: CAISVVGTSGNTIYF.

V gene TRBV5-1 combines with J gene TRBJ2-3; 12 bases map to TRBD2. The J segment lost 1 base and the V segment lost 3 bases, leaving 3 bases of the junction unmatched. CDR1 is SGHRS and CDR2 is YFSETQ in the germline V gene. The CDR3 sequence is 16 residues long. CDR3 sequence (DNA): TGCGCCAGCAGCTCCCTAGCGGGAGGGGGCACAGATACGCAGTATTTT. Translating gives CASSSLAGGGTDTQYF.

This clonotype was picked up a small number of times. This chain connects TRBV6-2 or TRBV6-3 to TRBJ2-3, with 7 bases aligning to TRBD2. Germline-derived CDR1 and CDR2 are MNHEY and SVGEGT. This CDR3 region has 16 residues. With V trimmed by 3 bases and J by 4 bases, 10 bases remained unmatched. CDR3 nucleotides: TGTGCCAGCAGTTATGGCGGGAGAAGGGTAGCAGATACGCAGTATTTT. This codes for CASSYGGRRVADTQYF.

There are a few counts of this clonotype. The chain combines TRBV7-2 with TRBJ2-1, with TRBD2 matching over 11 bases. Germline assignment: CDR1 SGHTA and CDR2 FQGNSA. The V and J ends lost 7 bases and 7 bases, in that order; junction bases with no gene match: 6. This CDR3 contains 14 residues. The CDR3, as DNA: TGTGCCAGCACCTCGACTAGCGGGGTAAATGAGCAGTTCTTC. The encoded protein is CASTSTSGVNEQFF.

The V gene is TRBV5-1, the J gene TRBJ2-5, with D maybe TRBD1 (6 bases). Deletions cut 4 bases from V and 5 bases from J, with 12 bases between. Germline-derived CDR1 and CDR2 are SGHRS and YFSETQ. The CDR3 is 13 residues long. Here the CDR3 reads CASSPLRGETQYF. The CDR3 bases are TGCGCCAGCAGCCCCCTCAGGGGCGAGACCCAGTACTTC.

The J gene is TRBJ2-7, the V gene TRBV5-8, with D perhaps matching TRBD1 (6 bases). The CDR3 totals 13 residues. V lost 3 bases and J 4 bases, leaving 11 bases between the germline ends. Per germline, CDR1 SGHTS and CDR2 YDEGEE. CDR3 sequence reads: CASSYGQRYEQYF. Here the CDR3 DNA reads TGTGCCAGCAGCTATGGACAGCGGTACGAGCAGTACTTC.

This clonotype was seen at least ten times. The chain is built from TRBV4-3 and TRBJ2-3; either TRBD1 or TRBD2 may supply D (6 bases each). The germline V gene has CDR1 LGHNA and CDR2 YSLEER. Deletions cut 0 bases from V and 1 base from J, with 14 bases between. The CDR3 spans 17 residues. For the CDR3, the DNA is TGCGCCAGCAGCCAAGATAGGGGGGAGGACCGCACAGATACGCAGTATTTT. This gives the protein CASSQDRGEDRTDTQYF.

This clonotype was observed once. The chain joins TRBV4-2 to TRBJ2-7; tentatively, D is TRBD2 (6 bases). Germline assignment: CDR1 LGHNA and CDR2 YNFKEQ. V shed 0 bases and J shed 6 bases, with 12 bases lying between them. The CDR3 sequence is 14 residues long. DNA of the CDR3: TGTGCCAGCAGCCAAGAGGGGTTGGGGGGCGAGCAGTACTTC. Encoded protein: CASSQEGLGGEQYF.

The V gene is TRBV7-6, the J gene TRBJ2-5; 7 bases are a match to TRBD2. CDR3 length: 16 residues. Germline CDR1 and CDR2: SGHVS and FNYEAQ. Unmatched junction bases numbered 17, after V lost 4 bases and J lost 9 bases. CDR3 nucleotide sequence: TGTGCCAGCAGCTCCACCCCTAGCGGTAGGGTAGAAGCCCAGTACTTC. It encodes CASSSTPSGRVEAQYF. Supplemented by reference TRBV7-6 and TRBJ2-5, the full variable domain reads GAGVSQSPRYKVTKRGQDVALRCDPISGHVSLYWYRQALGQGPEFLTYFNYEAQQDKSGLPNDRFSAERPEGSISTLTIQRTEQRDSAMYRCASSSTPSGRVEAQYFGPGTRLLVL.

The chain combines TRBV15 with TRBJ2-5; 8 bases fit TRBD1. The ends lost 3 bases at V and 2 bases at J; junction bases unmatched: 8. The CDR3 contains 16 residues. Germline loops: CDR1 LNHNV, CDR2 YYDKDF (reference sequence). The CDR3 spells CATSRDPGTGQETQYF. Here the CDR3 DNA reads TGTGCCACCAGCAGGGATCCGGGGACAGGACAAGAGACCCAGTACTTC.

This clonotype was observed many times. The rearrangement joins TRBV29-1 to TRBJ2-1; D not resolved. Germline V lookup: CDR1 SQVTM, CDR2 ANQGSEA. This CDR3 spans 12 amino acids. Trimming took 6 bases from V and 4 from J, leaving 10 bases between them. DNA of the CDR3: TGCAGCGTCAGTGCCTCATACAATGAGCAGTTCTTC. Protein: CSVSASYNEQFF.

The rearrangement uses TRBV7-2 and TRBJ2-7, with D possibly TRBD2 on 6 matching bases. Germline CDR1 and CDR2: SGHTA and FQGNSA. Trimming shortened V by 1 base and J by 4 bases, and 11 bases separated the two germline ends. CDR3 length equals 14 residues. The CDR3 DNA reads TGTGCCAGCAGCTTAGGGGGGGTTCTTTACGAGCAGTACTTC. The encoded protein is CASSLGGVLYEQYF.

CDR3 in DNA: TGTGCCAGCAGCTCCTCGGACACTGAAGCTTTCTTT. Encoded protein: CASSSSDTEAFF. This chain links TRBV7-9 with TRBJ1-1; D uncertain. V was pared by 4 bases and J by 3 bases, with 6 bases between. The germline CDR1 and CDR2 sequences are SEHNR and FQNEAQ (reference sequence). This CDR3 has 12 residues.

This chain joins TRBV4-2 and TRBJ2-5; TRBD2 matches at 13 bases. The CDR3 extends over 17 amino acids. V lost 1 base, J lost 4 bases, and 6 bases stayed unmatched. The germline V gene has CDR1 LGHNA and CDR2 YNFKEQ. CDR3 DNA sequence: TGTGCCAGCAGCCAAGGGACTAGCGGGAGTCTGGGAGAGACCCAGTACTTC. The encoded protein is CASSQGTSGSLGETQYF.

This clonotype was seen a handful of times. V is TRBV20-1 and J is TRBJ2-7, with D perhaps TRBD1 (6 bases). The V gene's germline CDR1 is DFQATT and CDR2 SNEGSKA (reference sequence). With 3 bases removed from V and 0 bases from J, the gap between germline ends came to 9 bases. This CDR3 region has 13 residues. For the CDR3, the DNA is TGCAGTGCTAGTCCAGGGGCCTCCTACGAGCAGTACTTC. As protein: CSASPGASYEQYF.

This sequence joins TRBV6-5 and TRBJ1-6; D is unclear. V was clipped by 5 bases and J by 2 bases, with 10 bases between them. The CDR3 length is 15 residues. Germline CDR1 MNHEY, CDR2 SVGAGI. CDR3 amino acids: CASSNRDAYNSPLHF. The CDR3 DNA follows: TGTGCCAGCAGTAACCGGGATGCCTATAATTCACCCCTCCACTTT.

The chain combines TRBV5-1 with TRBJ2-3; no definite D call. Germline V CDR1 and CDR2: SGHRS, YFSETQ. Deletions cut 3 bases from V and 2 bases from J, with 7 bases between. This CDR3 comprises 13 residues. The CDR3 protein is CASSSPPTDTQYF. The CDR3 nucleotides read TGCGCCAGCAGCTCTCCGCCCACAGATACGCAGTATTTT.

This clonotype was observed a single time. The chain couples TRBV7-9 to TRBJ2-1, with 10 bases aligning to TRBD2. The CDR3 is 16 amino acids. J was trimmed by 4 bases and V by 1 base; bases with no gene match: 4. CDR1 is SEHNR, CDR2 FQNEAQ, per germline (reference sequence). CDR3 bases: TGTGCCAGCAGCTTAGAGTCTAGCGGGGGTTACAATGAGCAGTTCTTC. Translation: CASSLESSGGYNEQFF.